The T cell receptor (beta chain) described here comes from a study of response to subunit inactivated influenza vaccine (dated by TCRdb to the late 2010s). Study-level background: Deep quantitative profiling of the T cell receptor repertoire was used in the study to follow responses to a trivalent subunit inactivated influenza vaccine. Here is what the overall study found, with its caveats: According to the authors, only a limited number of new T cells may be recruited by each seasonal influenza vaccination.

The CDR3, from cysteine to phenylalanine, totals 14 residues. Just the 42-base CDR3 DNA is kept, in frame starting at base 1. From the germline V gene, CDR1 is ENHRY and CDR2 is SYGVKD. V is cut by 2 bases and J by 5 bases, and the space between the germline ends is 13 bases. Libraries were made using RT-PCR. The instrument was an Illumina HiSeq 2500. TCRdb's own reprocessing of the public reads used fastp at Q25 and MiXCR and kept productive beta chains. Rows merge per CDR3 protein into single entries with the most common DNA and genes. This sample comprises some 850,000 distinct CDR3 sequences, approximately 17% of them detected only once. The top ten clones comprise 11% of the sample. This clonotype was observed a few times. Its antigen has not been determined. Base qualities are not at hand, and no much larger clone is one base apart.

This specimen consisted of PBMCs from blood, obtained approximately 5 days after vaccination. The chain employs TRBV10-3 and TRBJ2-7; the D segment cannot be called with confidence. This clonotype was sampled from a middle-aged man who received an inactivated influenza vaccine. Donor details come from another sample of the same person, matched by shared clones. The CDR3 region has the sequence CAISETATTHEQYF. The bases are TGTGCCATCAGTGAGACAGCAACTACCCACGAGCAGTACTTC.